The TCR beta chain described here comes from a study of blood T cell repertoires in COVID-19. The CDR3 has 17 amino acids. Method: immunoSEQ multiplex PCR; TCRdb's copy keeps in-frame clones and lacks some. The sample lists about 83,000 clones; around 80% were seen once. The receptor's source is an elderly woman with acute or convalescent COVID-19. This rearrangement joins TRBV21-1 to TRBJ1-3. TRBV21-1 is noted as a pseudogene. Sequencing input: peripheral blood. CDR3 coding DNA: TGTGCCAGCAGAAGTTGGATAGCACAACACGTACGAAACACCATATATTTT. Protein: CASRSWIAQHVRNTIYF.